These T cell receptor beta chains were read from a single sample in a study of breast tumors, draining lymph nodes, adjacent tissues. TCRdb analysed the multiplex PCR reads with MiXCR anew, one entry per CDR3 protein. In the table there are over 60,000 distinct CDR3 sequences, roughly two fifths of which are singletons. Sequenced sample: breast tumor tissue. Receptor source: a female donor with breast cancer. Some clones in this sample may be carry-over from other donors' samples. Each CDR3 is given with its conserved first and last residue. A D gene is named only where the DNA matches it firmly. Clone size is not always given. Where it is, it says once, few, many or a class for expanded clones.

size,D,J,V,CDR3,DNA
-,-,TRBJ1-4,TRBV5-1,CASGLGWGIDEKLFF,TGCGCCAGCGGCTTGGGTTGGGGAATTGATGAAAAACTGTTTTTT
-,-,TRBJ1-4,TRBV15,CATSRDPRRTNEKLFF,TGTGCCACCAGCAGAGATCCACGGAGAACTAACGAAAAACTGTTTTTT
-,-,TRBJ1-6,TRBV29-1,CSANSPLHF,TGCAGCGCCAATTCACCCCTCCACTTC
many,TRBD2,TRBJ2-1,TRBV7-2,CASSKLAGGPRSSYNEQFF,TGTGCCAGCAGCAAACTAGCGGGGGGGCCACGGTCCTCCTACAATGAGCAGTTCTTC
-,-,TRBJ1-5,TRBV2,CASSDYLSNQPQHF,TGTGCCAGCAGTGATTACCTTAGCAATCAGCCCCAGCATTTT
-,-,TRBJ2-7,TRBV2,CAGSAPYGQYF,TGTGCTGGCAGTGCCCCCTACGGGCAGTACTTC
medium-sized,-,TRBJ1-6,TRBV19,CASSVSSRAGSPLHF,TGTGCCAGTAGTGTTTCGTCCAGGGCTGGTTCACCCCTCCACTTT
-,-,TRBJ2-7,TRBV7-2,CASSLTTDLTAYEQYF,TGTGCCAGCAGCTTAACGACAGACCTTACGGCCTACGAGCAGTACTTC
-,TRBD2,TRBJ2-1,TRBV27,CASSSRLAGGTDTQFF,TGTGCCAGCAGTTCCCGACTAGCGGGGGGGACAGATACGCAGTTCTTC
-,-,TRBJ2-2,TRBV7-2,CASSFVSGELFF,TGTGCCAGCAGCTTCGTTAGCGGGGAGCTGTTTTTT
-,-,TRBJ2-3,TRBV9,CASGLSAVNF,TGTGCCAGCGGGTTATCCGCAGTGAATTTT
many,TRBD2,TRBJ2-4,TRBV20-1,CSAHGTSGSGIQYF,TGCAGTGCTCACGGGACTAGCGGGAGCGGCATTCAGTACTTC
-,-,TRBJ2-7,TRBV4-2,CASSHPLTYEQYF,TGTGCCAGCAGCCACCCGCTGACCTACGAGCAGTACTTC
-,-,TRBJ1-1,TRBV27,CASSLWGGGTEAFF,TGTGCCAGCAGTTTATGGGGGGGCGGCACTGAAGCTTTCTTT
-,-,TRBJ2-3,TRBV24-1,CATSPAAGRTDTQYF,TGTGCCACCAGCCCTGCGGCGGGTCGCACAGATACGCAGTATTTT
many,TRBD1,TRBJ2-4,TRBV20-1,CSARGGQGRAKNIQYF,TGCAGTGCTAGAGGTGGACAGGGGAGAGCCAAAAACATTCAGTACTTC
many,-,TRBJ2-3,TRBV9,CASSVLWESSTDTQYF,TGTGCCAGCAGCGTACTGTGGGAATCTAGCACAGATACGCAGTATTTT
-,-,TRBJ1-2,TRBV10-3,CAISVKSYIRDDHFNYGYPF,TGTGCCATCAGTGTTAAATCTTATATTCGGGACGACCATTTTAACTATGGCTACCCCTTC
-,TRBD2,TRBJ2-7,TRBV10-2,CASSPLRTSGRGPYEQYF,TGCGCCAGCAGTCCCCTCAGGACTAGCGGGAGAGGCCCCTACGAGCAGTACTTC
many,-,TRBJ1-5,TRBV7-8,CASSLDLYANQPQHF,TGTGCCAGCAGCTTAGATCTGTATGCCAATCAGCCCCAGCATTTT
-,-,TRBJ2-1,TRBV24-1,CATSPAAGHSYNEQFF,TGTGCCACCAGCCCTGCGGCGGGGCACTCCTACAATGAGCAGTTCTTC
many,-,TRBJ2-1,TRBV7-6,CASSSGGLHEQFF,TGTGCCAGCAGCTCCGGGGGGCTCCATGAGCAGTTCTTC
-,-,TRBJ2-3,TRBV7-9,CASSARHSSYEQYFGPGDTQYF,-
many,TRBD1,TRBJ2-7,TRBV7-6,CASSLSILGTGTGRGEQYF,TGTGCCAGCAGCTTATCGATCCTAGGGACCGGGACAGGGCGCGGCGAGCAGTACTTC
few,-,TRBJ2-3,TRBV7-8,CASSPPGGNNYNEQYF,TGTGCCAGCAGCCCCCCTGGTGGGAACAACTACAATGAGCAGTATTTT
-,-,TRBJ1-5,TRBV7-4,CASSSERIDDQPQHF,TGTGCCAGCAGCTCGGAGCGGATTGATGACCAGCCCCAGCATTTT
-,-,TRBJ1-5,TRBV20-1,CSARPSGGPGVVGPQHF,TGCAGTGCTAGACCATCGGGGGGGCCGGGAGTAGTTGGGCCCCAGCATTTT
many,TRBD1,TRBJ1-5,TRBV12-5,CASGAGDSGLEPQHF,TGTGCTAGTGGCGCGGGGGACAGCGGACTTGAGCCCCAGCATTTT
many,-,TRBJ2-3,TRBV5-1,CASSLGGGLNTDTQYF,TGCGCCAGCAGCTTGGGCGGGGGCCTAAACACAGATACGCAGTATTTT
-,TRBD1,TRBJ1-5,TRBV11-2,CASSSDRVRKGSNQPQHF,TGTGCCAGCAGCTCGGACAGGGTCCGCAAGGGGAGCAATCAGCCCCAGCATTTT
-,TRBD2,TRBJ2-6,TRBV20-1,CSASLAGGANVLTF,TGCAGTGCTAGCCTAGCGGGAGGGGCCAACGTCCTGACTTTC
-,-,TRBJ1-6,TRBV7-3,CASSLTGGDYYNSPLHF,TGTGCCAGCAGCTTGACTGGGGGCGACTACTATAATTCACCCCTCCACTTT
many,-,TRBJ2-5,TRBV7-9,CASSLDRDQETQYF,TGTGCCAGCAGCTTAGACAGGGACCAAGAGACCCAGTACTTC
-,TRBD2,TRBJ2-5,TRBV7-9,CASGATSGSTETQYF,TGTGCCAGCGGCGCCACTAGCGGGAGTACCGAGACCCAGTACTTC
-,-,TRBJ2-2,TRBV9,CASSVGVWTGELFF,TGTGCCAGCAGCGTAGGGGTTTGGACCGGGGAGCTGTTTTTT
many,-,TRBJ2-5,TRBV11-1,CASSPSPGTEETQYF,TGTGCCAGCAGCCCCAGCCCTGGGACGGAAGAGACCCAGTACTTC
many,TRBD2,TRBJ2-5,TRBV20-1,CSARDPGLATGETQYF,TGCAGTGCTAGAGATCCGGGACTAGCTACCGGCGAGACCCAGTACTTC
-,-,TRBJ1-5,TRBV10-2,CASSPLRTSGNQPQHF,TGCGCCAGCAGCCCCCTCAGGACTAGCGGGAATCAGCCCCAGCATTTT
-,TRBD1,TRBJ1-2,TRBV5-1,CVSSSTQGNYGYTF,TGCGTCAGCAGCTCCACACAGGGGAACTACGGCTACACCTTC
-,TRBD1,TRBJ1-4,TRBV4-1,CASSQEEGTGGTNEKLFF,TGCGCCAGCAGCCAAGAGGAGGGTACAGGGGGGACTAATGAAAAACTGTTTTTT
once,-,TRBJ1-1,TRBV19,CASSMVGTNTEAFF,TGTGCCAGTAGTATGGTCGGGACGAACACTGAAGCTTTCTTT
-,-,TRBJ1-2,TRBV20-1,CSARERVDYGYTF,TGCAGTGCTAGAGAGAGGGTTGACTATGGCTACACCTTC
-,-,TRBJ2-5,TRBV4-1,CASSHKGRDQETQYF,TGCGCCAGCAGCCATAAGGGCCGTGACCAAGAGACCCAGTACTTC
many,-,TRBJ2-2,TRBV9,CASSVGWAGELFF,TGTGCCAGCAGCGTAGGGTGGGCCGGGGAGCTGTTTTTT
-,TRBD1,TRBJ2-7,TRBV5-1,CASSLGDSSYEQYF,TGCGCCAGCAGTCTAGGGGACAGCTCCTACGAGCAGTACTTC